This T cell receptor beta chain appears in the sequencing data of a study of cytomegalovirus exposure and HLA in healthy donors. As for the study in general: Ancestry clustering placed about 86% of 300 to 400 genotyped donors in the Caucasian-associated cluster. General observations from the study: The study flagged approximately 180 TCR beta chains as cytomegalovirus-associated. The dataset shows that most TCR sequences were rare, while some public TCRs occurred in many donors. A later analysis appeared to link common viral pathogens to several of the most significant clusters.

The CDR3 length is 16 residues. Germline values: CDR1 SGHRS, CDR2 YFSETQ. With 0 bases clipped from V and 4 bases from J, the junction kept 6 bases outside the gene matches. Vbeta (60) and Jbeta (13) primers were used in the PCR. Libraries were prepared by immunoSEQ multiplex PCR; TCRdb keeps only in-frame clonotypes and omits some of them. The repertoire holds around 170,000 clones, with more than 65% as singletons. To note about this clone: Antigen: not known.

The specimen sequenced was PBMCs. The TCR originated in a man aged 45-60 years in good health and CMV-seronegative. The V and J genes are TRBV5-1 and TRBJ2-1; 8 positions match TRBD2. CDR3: CASSLVISGAYNEQFF. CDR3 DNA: TGCGCCAGCAGCTTGGTTATTAGCGGGGCATACAATGAGCAGTTCTTC.